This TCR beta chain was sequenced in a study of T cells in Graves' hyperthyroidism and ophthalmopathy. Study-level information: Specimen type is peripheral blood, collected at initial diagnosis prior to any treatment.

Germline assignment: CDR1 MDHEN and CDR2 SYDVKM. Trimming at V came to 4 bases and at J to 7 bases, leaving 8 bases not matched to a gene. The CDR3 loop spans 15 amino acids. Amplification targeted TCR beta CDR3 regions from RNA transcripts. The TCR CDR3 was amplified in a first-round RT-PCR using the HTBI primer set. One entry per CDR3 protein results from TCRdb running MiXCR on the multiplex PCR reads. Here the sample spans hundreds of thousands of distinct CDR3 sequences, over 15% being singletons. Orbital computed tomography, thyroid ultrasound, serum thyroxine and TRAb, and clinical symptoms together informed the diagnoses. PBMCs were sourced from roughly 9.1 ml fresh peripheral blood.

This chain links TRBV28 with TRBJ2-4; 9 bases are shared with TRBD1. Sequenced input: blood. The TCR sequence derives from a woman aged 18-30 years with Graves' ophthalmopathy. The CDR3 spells CASSSAGTGSNIQYF. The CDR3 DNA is TGTGCCAGCAGTTCCGCCGGGACAGGGTCCAACATTCAGTACTTC.